The clone carrying this T cell receptor (beta chain) was observed a handful of times. Its specificity is unknown. Active ophthalmopathy (CAS at least 3, NOSPECS at least 4), lasting under 3 months. Exclusion covered patients with other autoimmune diseases or uncontrolled infections (as well as pregnancy or lactation). For repertoire sequencing, the TCR beta CDR3 regions were amplified from RNA transcripts. Second-round multiplex PCR followed a first-round RT-PCR using HTBI primers. TCRdb reprocessed the multiplex PCR reads via MiXCR and lists one record per CDR3 protein. The top ten hold less than 55% of the sample, which has roughly 700,000 distinct CDR3 sequences, 40% seen once. The data originate from a study of Graves' ophthalmopathy and Graves' hyperthyroidism. CDR1 and CDR2 from the germline V gene are LNHDA and SQIVND (reference sequence). J was trimmed by 2 bases and V by 5 bases; bases with no gene match: 6. The CDR3 length is 15 residues.

The study, taken as a whole, reports: Most expanded thyroid clonotypes above 0.001 frequency also appeared in blood.

This clonotype was sampled from an adult man with Graves' ophthalmopathy. The material sequenced was peripheral blood. J is TRBJ1-5 and V is TRBV19, with 7 bases lining up with TRBD1. DNA for the CDR3: TGTGCCAGTAGTTATCAGGGGGTAGGCAATCAGCCCCAGCATTTT. As protein: CASSYQGVGNQPQHF.